The rows below give T cell receptor beta chains drawn from one sample of a study of blood T cell repertoires in COVID-19. Only in-frame clones appear in the TCRdb table, and some are missing; sequencing was by immunoSEQ multiplex PCR. The repertoire has around 30,000 clones, approximately 83% of them found once; the top ten carry around 17%. Material: peripheral blood. The receptor set was obtained from a woman aged 55-70 years with active COVID-19. Each CDR3 is given with its conserved first and last residue. The order of the fields is clone size, D gene, V gene, J gene, CDR3 protein, CDR3 DNA. D genes are given only for firm matches. For some rows the clone size is stated as once, few or many, or as a class when expanded; others skip it.

clone size: NA
D gene: NA
V gene: TRBV7-9
J gene: TRBJ2-7
CDR3 protein: CASAGASLEQYF
CDR3 DNA: TGTGCCAGTGCTGGGGCCTCCCTCGAGCAGTACTTC

clone size: NA
D gene: NA
V gene: TRBV19
J gene: TRBJ2-5
CDR3 protein: CASSTQRQETQYF
CDR3 DNA: TGTGCCAGTAGTACGCAGCGCCAAGAGACCCAGTACTTC

clone size: NA
D gene: TRBD1
V gene: TRBV6-5
J gene: TRBJ1-1
CDR3 protein: CASSSGQGSNTEAFF
CDR3 DNA: TGTGCCAGCAGTTCCGGACAGGGATCGAACACTGAAGCTTTCTTT

clone size: few
D gene: NA
V gene: TRBV13
J gene: TRBJ2-7
CDR3 protein: CASSYAVNEQYF
CDR3 DNA: TGTGCCAGCAGCTATGCAGTCAACGAGCAGTACTTC

clone size: NA
D gene: TRBD1
V gene: TRBV5-5
J gene: TRBJ1-4
CDR3 protein: CASSLIGRGNEKLFF
CDR3 DNA: TGTGCCAGCAGCTTGATAGGCAGGGGGAATGAAAAACTGTTTTTT

clone size: NA
D gene: NA
V gene: TRBV5-1
J gene: TRBJ1-2
CDR3 protein: CASSWTGRISYYGYTF
CDR3 DNA: TGCGCCAGCAGCTGGACTGGACGGATTTCGTACTATGGCTACACCTTC

clone size: few
D gene: TRBD1
V gene: TRBV7-9
J gene: TRBJ2-2
CDR3 protein: CASSLTGSGELFF
CDR3 DNA: TGTGCCAGCAGCTTGACAGGGTCCGGGGAGCTGTTTTTT

clone size: NA
D gene: NA
V gene: TRBV6-5
J gene: TRBJ1-2
CDR3 protein: CASSLGASNYGYTF
CDR3 DNA: TGTGCCAGCAGCCTAGGGGCTTCTAACTATGGCTACACCTTC

clone size: few
D gene: TRBD1
V gene: TRBV2
J gene: TRBJ2-5
CDR3 protein: CASSQGGIQETQYF
CDR3 DNA: TGTGCCAGCTCACAGGGGGGCATCCAAGAGACCCAGTACTTC

clone size: few
D gene: NA
V gene: TRBV5-1
J gene: TRBJ1-1
CDR3 protein: CASSLWRVTNTEAFF
CDR3 DNA: TGCGCCAGCAGCTTGTGGAGGGTTACGAACACTGAAGCTTTCTTT

clone size: NA
D gene: NA
V gene: TRBV7-9
J gene: TRBJ2-7
CDR3 protein: CASSHGGRYEQYF
CDR3 DNA: TGTGCCAGCAGCCACGGGGGACGCTACGAGCAGTACTTC